This TCR beta chain was sequenced for a study of blood T cell repertoires in COVID-19. Study in general: From T cells, B-cell-depleted T cells, or PBMCs came the material, which was cDNA or gDNA.

Germline V gives CDR1 SEHNR, CDR2 FQNEAQ (reference sequence). V was clipped by 5 bases and J by 3 bases; unmatched bases: 5. CDR3 size: 15 residues. Authors' data handling: Nucleated cell number was recorded as an estimate derived from reference gene primer amplification. Sequencing used immunoSEQ multiplex PCR; TCRdb keeps in-frame clones, though not all of them. V and J calls and clone size come straight from that table; D and trimming were deduced from the DNA. The sample shows 35,000 to 45,000 clones, 70% to 90% of them seen only once. V and J are TRBV7-9 and TRBJ2-7, with 12 positions matching TRBD2. Sequencing input: peripheral blood. The clonotype comes from a human donor in a cohort sampled during active COVID-19. The CDR3 DNA follows: TGTGCCAGCAGCCCCTGGACTAGCGGGGACTACGAGCAGTACTTC. Protein: CASSPWTSGDYEQYF.